The next 15 T cell receptor beta chains were all read from a single sample in a study of T cells in tumors after PD-1 blockade. The repertoire was sequenced with immunoSEQ multiplex PCR; TCRdb's copy has only in-frame clones and lacks some. The sample lists around 60,000 clones; about 82% were seen once. Here the sequenced sample was PBMCs, taken before anti-PD-1 treatment. The receptor source for this set is a human donor with basal cell carcinoma.

The rearrangement links TRBV19 to TRBJ1-6; D call uncertain. The germline V gene has CDR1 LNHDA and CDR2 SQIVND (reference sequence). Trimming shortened V by 4 bases and J by 7 bases, and 5 bases separated the two germline ends. The CDR3 contains 12 residues. The CDR3 region has the DNA TGTGCCAGTAGTACCAGAAATTCACCCCTCCACTTT. Translating gives CASSTRNSPLHF.

The chain recombines TRBV7-8 with TRBJ1-2, with D perhaps TRBD1 (5 bases). The CDR3 extends over 15 amino acids. CDR1 and CDR2 from the germline V gene are SGHVS and FQNEAQ. Trimming took 3 bases from V and 4 from J, leaving 15 bases between them. CDR3 amino acids: CASSFNRQGGYGYTF. The CDR3 DNA sequence: TGTGCCAGCAGCTTTAACAGGCAGGGTGGCTATGGCTACACCTTC.

The chain employs TRBV7-3 and TRBJ2-2, with unresolved D. This CDR3 has 13 amino acids. Trimming took 0 bases from V and 5 from J, leaving 4 bases between them. CDR1 SGHTA and CDR2 FQGTGA come from the germline V gene. CDR3 DNA: TGTGCCAGCAGCTTAACTATAACCGGGGAGCTGTTTTTT. It specifies CASSLTITGELFF.

The sample holds one count of this clone. The V call is TRBV7-9, the J call TRBJ1-2; 7 nucleotides agree with TRBD1. Germline CDR1 reads SEHNR; CDR2 reads FQNEAQ (reference sequence). This CDR3 comprises 15 residues. The trim removed 5 bases at V and 7 bases at J, leaving 13 bases unmatched. In nucleotides, the CDR3 is TGTGCCAGCAGCATAAACAGGGGCGCAGGAGGTGGCTACACCTTC. Translation: CASSINRGAGGGYTF.

The genes are TRBV6-1 and TRBJ2-7, with TRBD1 matching 8 bases. With V trimmed by 4 bases and J by 3 bases, 17 bases remained unmatched. There are 18 residues in the CDR3. Germline V lookup: CDR1 MNHNS, CDR2 SASEGT. The CDR3 DNA sequence: TGTGCCAGCAGTGGGCCCGGGACAGGATCCAATTCCCTCTACGAGCAGTACTTC. Translation gives CASSGPGTGSNSLYEQYF.

The genes are TRBV5-4 and TRBJ1-6, with 12 bases fitting TRBD1. This CDR3 region has 15 residues. Per the germline V gene, CDR1 is SGHNT and CDR2 is YYREEE (reference sequence). Trimming cost V 2 bases and J 8 bases; bases outside gene matches: 2. The CDR3 reads CASSFGTGGDSPLHF. In DNA, the CDR3 is TGTGCCAGCAGCTTTGGGACAGGGGGCGATTCACCCCTCCACTTT.

The rearrangement uses TRBV5-5 and TRBJ2-7; no definite D call. Trimming shortened V by 1 base and J by 4 bases, and 12 bases separated the two germline ends. CDR1 SGHKS and CDR2 YYEKEE come from the germline V gene (reference sequence). The CDR3 is 14 amino acids. The CDR3 nucleotides read TGTGCCAGCAGCTTGTATCCCAATGCTTACGAGCAGTACTTC. This codes for CASSLYPNAYEQYF. The full variable domain, in which reference TRBV5-5 and TRBJ2-7 provide the parts outside the CDR3, is DAGVTQSPTHLIKTRGQQVTLRCSPISGHKSVSWYQQVLGQGPQFIFQYYEKEERGRGNFPDRFSARQFPNYSSELNVNALLLGDSALYLCASSLYPNAYEQYFGPGTRLTVT.

A few counts support this clone. The chain links TRBV9 to TRBJ1-1; D perhaps matches TRBD1 (5 bases). The CDR3 consists of 13 residues. Germline V gives CDR1 SGDLS, CDR2 YYNGEE. V lost 4 bases and J 2 bases, leaving 9 bases between the germline ends. CDR3 protein: CASSTQGNTEAFF. The DNA of the CDR3 is TGTGCCAGCAGCACCCAGGGAAACACTGAAGCTTTCTTT.

This clone appeared many times. The chain is built from TRBV2 and TRBJ2-3; no firm D call. Germline V lookup: CDR1 SNHLY, CDR2 FYNNEI. Trimming shortened V by 1 base and J by 2 bases, and 16 bases separated the two germline ends. The CDR3 contains 17 residues. For the CDR3, the DNA is TGTGCCAGCAGTGAAGGTCTGGGTCTCAGGCACACAGATACGCAGTATTTT. Protein product: CASSEGLGLRHTDTQYF.

The CDR3 spells CASSPTRANYGYTF. The DNA of the CDR3 is TGTGCCAGCTCACCAACCAGGGCTAACTATGGCTACACCTTC. The gene calls are TRBV18 and TRBJ1-2; D is perhaps TRBD1 (5 bases). This CDR3 spans 14 amino acids. Germline CDR1 is KGHSH and CDR2 is LQKENI. Trimming took off 2 bases at V and 0 bases at J, with 7 bases between the two ends.

The chain has TRBV5-6 and TRBJ1-1, with 8 positions matching TRBD1. From germline, CDR1 is SGHDT and CDR2 YYEEEE. This CDR3 region has 13 residues. V trimming: 1 base; J trimming: 4 bases; junction bases outside the gene matches: 0. CDR3 amino acids: CASSLTGGTEAFF. Written as DNA, the CDR3 is TGTGCCAGCAGCTTGACAGGGGGCACTGAAGCTTTCTTT.

The chain is built from TRBV6-1 and TRBJ1-2; D is unresolved. Germline CDR1 and CDR2: MNHNS and SASEGT. Trimming removed 1 base at V and 4 bases at J, with 10 bases between. This CDR3 contains 14 residues. The CDR3 DNA is TGTGCCAGCAGTGAAGGGGGAGGAGGCTATGGCTACACCTTC. It codes for CASSEGGGGYGYTF.

On this clone: Germline and junction disagree at one end, which may indicate a read error. The chain links TRBV2 to TRBJ1-6; D is undetermined. The CDR3 totals 11 residues. Germline CDR1 is SNHLY and CDR2 is FYNNEI. The CDR3 loop reads CASTYTSPLHF. Here the CDR3 DNA reads TGTGCCAGCACTTATACTTCACCCCTCCACTTT.

This rearrangement joins TRBV13 to TRBJ2-7, with TRBD2 matching over 7 bases. Losses at the gene ends were 5 bases for V and 2 bases for J; bases not matched to a gene: 9. Germline V lookup: CDR1 PRHDT, CDR2 FYEKMQ (reference sequence). The CDR3 sequence is 15 residues long. CDR3 DNA: TGTGCCAGCAGCCGAAGGGGAGGGGTAGCCTACGAGCAGTACTTC. Its translation is CASSRRGGVAYEQYF. Full variable domain (outside the CDR3, taken from reference TRBV13 and TRBJ2-7): AAGVIQSPRHLIKEKRETATLKCYPIPRHDTVYWYQQGPGQDPQFLISFYEKMQSDKGSIPDRFSAQQFSDYHSELNMSSLELGDSALYFCASSRRGGVAYEQYFGPGTRLTVT.

V usage is TRBV6-2 or TRBV6-3 and J usage is TRBJ1-2, with D possibly TRBD1 on 6 matching bases. The CDR3 consists of 16 residues. Trimming removed 2 bases at V and 3 bases at J, with 16 bases between. Germline CDR1 and CDR2: MNHEY and SVGEGT. Here the CDR3 reads CASSYTQGRVDYGYTF. CDR3 sequence (DNA): TGTGCCAGCAGTTACACACAGGGAAGGGTGGACTATGGCTACACCTTC.